The T cell receptor beta chain described here comes from a study of T cell responses to AZD1222 COVID-19 vaccine. Second-dose intervals near 4 or 12 weeks were combined. Data came from immunoSEQ multiplex PCR; TCRdb stores just in-frame clones and leaves some out. Here the sample spans around 150,000 clones, over 75% being singletons. Study-wide results and caveats: The study sampled repertoires only after the peak T cell response. Unmutated variant regions reportedly attract nearly half of all spike-specific TCRs.

Remarks on this clone: As yet, its antigen is unknown.

The material sequenced was peripheral blood, taken 28 days after the second AZD1222 dose. The TCR originated in an adult who received the AZD1222 COVID-19 vaccine.

The CDR3 loop reads CASSEPGTVTEAFF. CDR3 sequence (DNA): TGTGCCAGCAGTGAGCCCGGGACAGTCACTGAAGCTTTCTTT. The gene calls are TRBV25-1 and TRBJ1-1; 7 bases map to TRBD1. Per the germline V gene, CDR1 is MGHDK and CDR2 is SYGVNS. This CDR3 contains 14 residues. J gave up 4 bases and V 3 bases, and 5 bases lay outside the gene matches.